What follows describes a single T cell receptor (beta chain). Its specificity is not known. This specimen belongs to a study of OX40 agonist ivuxolimab in advanced cancers. Study-level points and caveats: CD8+ T cells showed, on average, more clonal expansion than CD4+ cells.

This table comes from immunoSEQ multiplex PCR, and its TCRdb copy is limited to in-frame clones, with some not included. The sample consists of about 68,000 clones, about 79% of them appearing once. This clonotype was obtained from an adult with an advanced solid tumor such as melanoma, head and neck, liver or kidney cancer. Material: CD4+ or CD8+ T cells sorted from blood, obtained in a trial of the OX40 agonist ivuxolimab.

This chain's CDR3 is CASSFSGVYEQYF. In DNA, the CDR3 is TGTGCCAGCAGCTTTAGCGGAGTCTACGAGCAGTACTTC. The gene calls are TRBV7-2 and TRBJ2-7; tentative D call: TRBD2 (6 bases). The CDR3 is 13 amino acids. The germline V and J ends were trimmed by 3 bases and 3 bases, with 9 bases remaining between them. Germline V gene data show CDR1 as SGHTA and CDR2 as FQGNSA. Based on the CDR3 plus reference TRBV7-2 and TRBJ2-7, the full variable domain is GAGVSQSPSNKVTEKGKDVELRCDPISGHTALYWYRQSLGQGLEFLIYFQGNSAPDKSGLPSDRFSAERTGGSVSTLTIQRTQQEDSAVYLCASSFSGVYEQYFGPGTRLTVT.